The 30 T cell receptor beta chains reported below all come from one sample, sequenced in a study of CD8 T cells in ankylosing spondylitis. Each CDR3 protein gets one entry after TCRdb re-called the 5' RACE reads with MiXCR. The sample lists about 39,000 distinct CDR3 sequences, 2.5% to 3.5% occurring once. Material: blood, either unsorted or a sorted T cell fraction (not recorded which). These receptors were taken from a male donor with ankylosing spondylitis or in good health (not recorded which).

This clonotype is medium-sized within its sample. CDR3 nucleotide sequence: TGTGCCAGCAGCAAAGCGCAGGGCAGGGGACGCGGACTAGCGGGCGACAATGAGCAGTTCTTC. Translation gives CASSKAQGRGRGLAGDNEQFF. This chain joins TRBV21-1 and TRBJ2-1; the table's D gene call, TRBD2, was not cross checked with the DNA. TRBV21-1 is an annotated pseudogene. The CDR3 runs to 21 residues.

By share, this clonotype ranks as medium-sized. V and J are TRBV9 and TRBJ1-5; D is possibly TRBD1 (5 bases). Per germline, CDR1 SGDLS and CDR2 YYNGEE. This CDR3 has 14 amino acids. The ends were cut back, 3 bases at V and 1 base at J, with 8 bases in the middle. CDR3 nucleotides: TGTGCCAGCAGCGCGGGACTGAGCAATCAGCCCCAGCATTTT. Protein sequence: CASSAGLSNQPQHF.

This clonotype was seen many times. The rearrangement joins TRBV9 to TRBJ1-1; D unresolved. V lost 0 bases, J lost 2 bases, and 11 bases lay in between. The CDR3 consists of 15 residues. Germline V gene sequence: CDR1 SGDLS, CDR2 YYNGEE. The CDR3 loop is CASSVEAGANTEAFF. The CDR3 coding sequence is TGTGCCAGCAGCGTAGAGGCAGGTGCAAACACTGAAGCTTTCTTT.

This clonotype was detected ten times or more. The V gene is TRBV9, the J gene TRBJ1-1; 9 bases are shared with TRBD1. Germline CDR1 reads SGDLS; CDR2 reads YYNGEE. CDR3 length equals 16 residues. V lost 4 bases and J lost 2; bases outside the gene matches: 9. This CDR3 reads CASSTGGANPNTEAFF. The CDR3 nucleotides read TGTGCCAGCAGCACAGGGGGCGCGAATCCAAACACTGAAGCTTTCTTT. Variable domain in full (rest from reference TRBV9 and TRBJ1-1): DSGVTQTPKHLITATGQRVTLRCSPRSGDLSVYWYQQSLDQGLQFLIQYYNGEERAKGNILERFSAQQFPDLHSELNLSSLELGDSALYFCASSTGGANPNTEAFFGQGTRLTVV.

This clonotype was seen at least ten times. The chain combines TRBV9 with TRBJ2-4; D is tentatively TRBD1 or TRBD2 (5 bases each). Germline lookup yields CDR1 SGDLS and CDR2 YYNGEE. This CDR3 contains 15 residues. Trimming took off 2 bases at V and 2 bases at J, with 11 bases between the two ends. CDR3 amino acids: CASSVGGRSKNIQYF. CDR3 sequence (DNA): TGTGCCAGCAGCGTTGGGGGAAGGTCCAAAAACATTCAGTACTTC.

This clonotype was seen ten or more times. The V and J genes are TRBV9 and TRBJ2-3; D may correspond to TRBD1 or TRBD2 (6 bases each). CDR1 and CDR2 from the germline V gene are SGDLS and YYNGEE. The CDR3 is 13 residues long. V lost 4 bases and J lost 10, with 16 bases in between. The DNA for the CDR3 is TGTGCCAGCAGCCTCGAGGGGGGTAGAGCGCAGTATTTT. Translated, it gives CASSLEGGRAQYF.

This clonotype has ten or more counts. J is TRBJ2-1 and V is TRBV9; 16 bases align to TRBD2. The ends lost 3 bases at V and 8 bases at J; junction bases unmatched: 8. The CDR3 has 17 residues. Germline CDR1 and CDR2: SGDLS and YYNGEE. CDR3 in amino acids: CASSGNGTSGRAYEQFF. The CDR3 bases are TGTGCCAGCAGCGGAAACGGGACTAGCGGGAGGGCATATGAGCAGTTCTTC.

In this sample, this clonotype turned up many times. In DNA, the CDR3 is TGTGCCAGCAGCGCGGGGAGGGGGCGAGATACCGGGGAGCTGTTTTTT. Protein sequence: CASSAGRGRDTGELFF. The J gene is TRBJ2-2, the V gene TRBV9, with D possibly being TRBD1 or TRBD2 (7 bases each). Trimming pared 3 bases from V and 5 bases from J, leaving 17 bases between. This CDR3 is 16 amino acids long. Germline V gives CDR1 SGDLS, CDR2 YYNGEE. The full variable domain, in which reference TRBV9 and TRBJ2-2 provide the parts outside the CDR3, is DSGVTQTPKHLITATGQRVTLRCSPRSGDLSVYWYQQSLDQGLQFLIQYYNGEERAKGNILERFSAQQFPDLHSELNLSSLELGDSALYFCASSAGRGRDTGELFFGEGSRLTVL.

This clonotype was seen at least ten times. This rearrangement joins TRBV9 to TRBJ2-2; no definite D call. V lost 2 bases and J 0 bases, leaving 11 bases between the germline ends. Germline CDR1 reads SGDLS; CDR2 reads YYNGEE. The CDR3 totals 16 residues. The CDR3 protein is CASSVSASANTGELFF. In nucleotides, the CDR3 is TGTGCCAGCAGCGTTTCGGCTAGTGCGAACACCGGGGAGCTGTTTTTT.

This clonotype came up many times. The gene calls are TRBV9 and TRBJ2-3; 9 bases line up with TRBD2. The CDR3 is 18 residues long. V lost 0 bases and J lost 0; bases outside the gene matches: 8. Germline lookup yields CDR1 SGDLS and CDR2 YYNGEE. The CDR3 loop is CASSVEGLAGLSTDTQYF. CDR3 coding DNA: TGTGCCAGCAGCGTAGAAGGGCTAGCGGGGCTTAGCACAGATACGCAGTATTTT.

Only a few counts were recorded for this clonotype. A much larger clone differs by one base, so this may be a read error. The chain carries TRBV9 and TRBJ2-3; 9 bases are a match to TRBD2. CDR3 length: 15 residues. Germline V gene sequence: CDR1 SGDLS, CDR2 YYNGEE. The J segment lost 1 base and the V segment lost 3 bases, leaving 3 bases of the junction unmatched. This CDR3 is CASSASSGGTDTQYF. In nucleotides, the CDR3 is TGTGCCAGCAGCGCCTCTAGCGGGGGCACAGATACGCAGTATTTT.

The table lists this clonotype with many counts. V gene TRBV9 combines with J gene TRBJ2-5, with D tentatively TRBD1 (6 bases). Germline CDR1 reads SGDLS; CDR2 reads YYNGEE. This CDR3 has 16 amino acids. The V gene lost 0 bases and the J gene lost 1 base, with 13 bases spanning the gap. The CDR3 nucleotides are TGTGCCAGCAGCGTAGCATGGGGGCGCCCCCAAGAGACCCAGTACTTC. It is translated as CASSVAWGRPQETQYF.

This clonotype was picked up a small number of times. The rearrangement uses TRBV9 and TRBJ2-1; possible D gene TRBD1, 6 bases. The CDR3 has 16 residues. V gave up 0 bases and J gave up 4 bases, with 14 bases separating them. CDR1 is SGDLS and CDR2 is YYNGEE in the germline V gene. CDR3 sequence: CASSVAPGTQYNEQFF. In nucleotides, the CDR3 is TGTGCCAGCAGCGTAGCTCCCGGGACACAGTACAATGAGCAGTTCTTC.

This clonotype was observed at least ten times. The DNA of the CDR3 is TGTGCCAGCAGCGCCCGATCCGGGGTTACCGGAGATACGCAGTATTTT. It encodes CASSARSGVTGDTQYF. This rearrangement joins TRBV9 to TRBJ2-3; perhaps TRBD2 as D (5 bases). The CDR3 sequence is 16 residues long. CDR1 and CDR2 from the germline V gene are SGDLS and YYNGEE. The V end was cut by 3 bases, the J end by 5 bases, with 19 bases between.

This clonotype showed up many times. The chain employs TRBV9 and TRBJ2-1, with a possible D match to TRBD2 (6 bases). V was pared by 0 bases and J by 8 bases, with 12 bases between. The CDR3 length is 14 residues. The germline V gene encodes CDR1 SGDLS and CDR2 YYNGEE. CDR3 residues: CASSVGGGHDEQFF. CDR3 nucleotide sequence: TGTGCCAGCAGCGTAGGAGGAGGGCACGATGAGCAGTTCTTC.

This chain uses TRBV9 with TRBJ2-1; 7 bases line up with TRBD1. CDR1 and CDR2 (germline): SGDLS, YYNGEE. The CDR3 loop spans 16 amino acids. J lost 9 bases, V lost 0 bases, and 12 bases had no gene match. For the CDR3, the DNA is TGTGCCAGCAGCGTAGAAGGGTCAGGGGGAAGGAGTGAGCAGTTCTTC. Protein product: CASSVEGSGGRSEQFF.

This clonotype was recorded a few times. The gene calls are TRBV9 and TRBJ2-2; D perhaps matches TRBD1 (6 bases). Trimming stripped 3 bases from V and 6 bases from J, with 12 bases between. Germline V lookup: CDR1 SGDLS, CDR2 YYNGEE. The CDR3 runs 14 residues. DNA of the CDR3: TGTGCCAGCAGCGCCAACAGGGTACCCGGGGAGCTGTTTTTT. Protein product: CASSANRVPGELFF.

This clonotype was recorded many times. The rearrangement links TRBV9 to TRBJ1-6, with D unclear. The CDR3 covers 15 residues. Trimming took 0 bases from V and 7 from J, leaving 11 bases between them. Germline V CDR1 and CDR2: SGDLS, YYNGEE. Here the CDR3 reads CASSVGWEGNSPLHF. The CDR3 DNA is TGTGCCAGCAGCGTAGGCTGGGAAGGCAATTCACCCCTCCACTTT.

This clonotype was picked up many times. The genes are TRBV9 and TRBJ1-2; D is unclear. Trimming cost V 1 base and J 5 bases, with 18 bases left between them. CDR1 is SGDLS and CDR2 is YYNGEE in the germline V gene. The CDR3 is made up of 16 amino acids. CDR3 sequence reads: CASSVSRSGRRYGYTF. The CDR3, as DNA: TGTGCCAGCAGCGTATCCCGGTCCGGCCGGAGGTATGGCTACACCTTC. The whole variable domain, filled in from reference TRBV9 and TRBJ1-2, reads DSGVTQTPKHLITATGQRVTLRCSPRSGDLSVYWYQQSLDQGLQFLIQYYNGEERAKGNILERFSAQQFPDLHSELNLSSLELGDSALYFCASSVSRSGRRYGYTFGSGTRLTVV.

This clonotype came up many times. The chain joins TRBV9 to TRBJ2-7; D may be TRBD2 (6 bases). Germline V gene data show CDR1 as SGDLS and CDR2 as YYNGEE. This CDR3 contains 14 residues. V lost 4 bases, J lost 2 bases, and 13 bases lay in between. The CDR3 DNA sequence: TGTGCCAGCAGCCCGGGGGACCAGCCCTACGAGCAGTACGTC. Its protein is CASSPGDQPYEQYV.

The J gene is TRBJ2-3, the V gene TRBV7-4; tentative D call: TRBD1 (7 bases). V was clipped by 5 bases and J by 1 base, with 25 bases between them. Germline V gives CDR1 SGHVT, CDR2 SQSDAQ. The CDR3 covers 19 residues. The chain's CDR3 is CASSVQAQGGRWGTDTQYF. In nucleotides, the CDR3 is TGTGCCAGCAGCGTACAGGCCCAGGGGGGAAGGTGGGGCACAGATACGCAGTATTTT.

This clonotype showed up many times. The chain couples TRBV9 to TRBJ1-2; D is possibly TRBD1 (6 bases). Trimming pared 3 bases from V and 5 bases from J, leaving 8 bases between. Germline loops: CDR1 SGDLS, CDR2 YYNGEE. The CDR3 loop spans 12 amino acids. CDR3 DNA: TGTGCCAGCAGCGACCAGGGGTATGGCTACACCTTC. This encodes CASSDQGYGYTF.

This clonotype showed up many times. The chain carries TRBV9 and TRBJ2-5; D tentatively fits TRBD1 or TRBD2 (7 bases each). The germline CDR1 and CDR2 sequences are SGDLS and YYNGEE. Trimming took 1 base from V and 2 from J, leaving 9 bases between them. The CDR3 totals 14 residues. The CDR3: CASSVQGGQETQYF. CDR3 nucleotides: TGTGCCAGCAGCGTACAGGGGGGGCAAGAGACCCAGTACTTC.

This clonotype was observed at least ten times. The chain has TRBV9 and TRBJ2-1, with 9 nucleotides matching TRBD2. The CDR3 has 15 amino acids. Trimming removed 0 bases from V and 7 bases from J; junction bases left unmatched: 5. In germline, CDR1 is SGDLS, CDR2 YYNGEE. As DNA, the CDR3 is TGTGCCAGCAGCGTAGCTAGCGGGGCATGGAATGAGCAGTTCTTC. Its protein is CASSVASGAWNEQFF. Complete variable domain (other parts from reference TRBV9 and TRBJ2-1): DSGVTQTPKHLITATGQRVTLRCSPRSGDLSVYWYQQSLDQGLQFLIQYYNGEERAKGNILERFSAQQFPDLHSELNLSSLELGDSALYFCASSVASGAWNEQFFGPGTRLTVL.

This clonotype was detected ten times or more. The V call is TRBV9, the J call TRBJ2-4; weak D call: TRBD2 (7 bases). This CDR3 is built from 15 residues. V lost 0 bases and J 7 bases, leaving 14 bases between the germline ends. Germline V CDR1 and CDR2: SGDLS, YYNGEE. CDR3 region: CASSVGGGQGNIQYF. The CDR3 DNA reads TGTGCCAGCAGCGTAGGCGGGGGCCAGGGGAACATTCAGTACTTC.

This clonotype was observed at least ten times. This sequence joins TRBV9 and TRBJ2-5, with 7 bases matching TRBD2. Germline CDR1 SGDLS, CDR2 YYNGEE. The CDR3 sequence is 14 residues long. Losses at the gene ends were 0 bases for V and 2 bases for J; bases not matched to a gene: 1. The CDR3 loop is CASSVGSGQETQYF. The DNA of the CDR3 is TGTGCCAGCAGCGTAGGTAGCGGGCAAGAGACCCAGTACTTC.

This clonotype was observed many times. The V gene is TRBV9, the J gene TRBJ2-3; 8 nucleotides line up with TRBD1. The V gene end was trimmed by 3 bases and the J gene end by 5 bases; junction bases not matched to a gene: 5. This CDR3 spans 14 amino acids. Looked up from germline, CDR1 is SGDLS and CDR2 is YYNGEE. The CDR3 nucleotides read TGTGCCAGCAGCGATCAGGGGGCAGGAGATACGCAGTATTTT. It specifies CASSDQGAGDTQYF.

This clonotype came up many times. The CDR3 nucleotides read TGTGCCAGCAGCGTAGAAGGGGGGGATCAGCCCCAGCATTTT. Protein product: CASSVEGGDQPQHF. The chain combines TRBV9 with TRBJ1-5; tentative D call: TRBD1 (6 bases). The CDR3 extends over 14 amino acids. CDR1 and CDR2 from the germline V gene are SGDLS and YYNGEE. V lost 0 bases, J lost 5 bases, and 9 bases lay in between.

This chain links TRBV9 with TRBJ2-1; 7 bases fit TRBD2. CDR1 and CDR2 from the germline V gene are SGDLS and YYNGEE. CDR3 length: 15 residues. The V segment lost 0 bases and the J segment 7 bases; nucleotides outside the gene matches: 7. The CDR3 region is CASSVGWEGFNEQFF. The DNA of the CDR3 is TGTGCCAGCAGCGTAGGGTGGGAGGGCTTTAATGAGCAGTTCTTC.

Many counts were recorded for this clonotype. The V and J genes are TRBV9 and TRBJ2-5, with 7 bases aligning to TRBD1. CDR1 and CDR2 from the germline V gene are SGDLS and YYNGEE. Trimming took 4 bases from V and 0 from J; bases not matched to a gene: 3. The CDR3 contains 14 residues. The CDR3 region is CASSIGTDQETQYF. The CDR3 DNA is TGTGCCAGCAGCATCGGGACAGACCAAGAGACCCAGTACTTC.